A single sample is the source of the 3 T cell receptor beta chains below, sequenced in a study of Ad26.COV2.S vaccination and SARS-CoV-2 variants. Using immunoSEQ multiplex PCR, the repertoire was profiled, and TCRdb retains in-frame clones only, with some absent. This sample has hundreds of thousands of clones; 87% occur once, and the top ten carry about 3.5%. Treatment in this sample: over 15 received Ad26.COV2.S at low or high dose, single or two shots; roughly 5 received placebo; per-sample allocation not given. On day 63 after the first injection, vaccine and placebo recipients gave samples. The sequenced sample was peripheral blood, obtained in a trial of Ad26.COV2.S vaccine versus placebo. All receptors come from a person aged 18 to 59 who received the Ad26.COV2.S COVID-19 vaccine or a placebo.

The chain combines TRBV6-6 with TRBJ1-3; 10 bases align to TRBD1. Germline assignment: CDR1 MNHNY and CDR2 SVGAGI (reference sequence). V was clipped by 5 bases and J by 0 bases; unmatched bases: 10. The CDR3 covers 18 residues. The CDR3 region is CASSPWGGQGSSGNTIYF. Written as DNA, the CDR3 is TGTGCCAGCAGTCCGTGGGGGGGACAGGGGTCCTCTGGAAACACCATATATTTT.

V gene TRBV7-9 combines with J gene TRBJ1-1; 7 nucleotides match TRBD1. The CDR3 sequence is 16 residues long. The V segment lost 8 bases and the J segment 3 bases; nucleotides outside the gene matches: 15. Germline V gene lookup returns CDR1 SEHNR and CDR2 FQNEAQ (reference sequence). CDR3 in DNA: TGTGCCAGCTCCGAGGGGGCAATATCGGCTTACACTGAAGCTTTCTTT. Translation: CASSEGAISAYTEAFF.

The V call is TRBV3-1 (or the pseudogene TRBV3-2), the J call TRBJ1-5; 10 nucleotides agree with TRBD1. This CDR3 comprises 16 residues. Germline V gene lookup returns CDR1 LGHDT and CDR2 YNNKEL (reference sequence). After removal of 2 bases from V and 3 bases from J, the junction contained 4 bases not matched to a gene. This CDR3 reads CASSQRQGATNQPQHF. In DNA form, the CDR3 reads TGTGCCAGCAGCCAAAGACAGGGGGCAACCAATCAGCCCCAGCATTTT.